This TCR beta chain was sequenced for a study of blood T cell repertoires in COVID-19. Study summary: COVID-19 samples, acute and convalescent, were from the United States, Italy and Spain. PBMCs, B-cell-depleted T cells, or T cells provided the cDNA or gDNA that made up the material.

TCRdb's table, derived via immunoSEQ multiplex PCR, lists solely in-frame clones and lacks some. The data show roughly 230,000 clones, approximately 84% seen once. Germline V gene data show CDR1 as SNHLY and CDR2 as FYNNEI. V gave up 6 bases and J gave up 4 bases, with 15 bases separating them. This CDR3 spans 14 amino acids. Cohorts were based on clinical histories the participants reported. V usage is TRBV2 and J usage is TRBJ1-2; tentative D call: TRBD1 (6 bases). Sample: PBMCs or T cells enriched from blood (not recorded which). The clonotype originates from a woman between 50 and 59 years old who had been exposed to COVID-19. The CDR3 spells CASSAQGPGYGYTF. The CDR3 DNA follows: TGTGCCAGCAGCGCTCAGGGGCCGGGCTATGGCTACACCTTC.